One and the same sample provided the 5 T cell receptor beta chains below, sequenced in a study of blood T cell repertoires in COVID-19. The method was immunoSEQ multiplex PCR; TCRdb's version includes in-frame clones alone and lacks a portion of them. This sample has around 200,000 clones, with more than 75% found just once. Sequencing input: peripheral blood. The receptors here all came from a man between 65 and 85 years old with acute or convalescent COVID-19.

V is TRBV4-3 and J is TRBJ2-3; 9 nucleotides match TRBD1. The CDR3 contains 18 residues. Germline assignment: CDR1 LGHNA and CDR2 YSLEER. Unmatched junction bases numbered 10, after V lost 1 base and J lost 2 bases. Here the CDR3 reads CASSQVLFRTGDTDTQYF. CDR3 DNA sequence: TGCGCCAGCAGCCAAGTCTTATTCCGGACAGGGGACACAGATACGCAGTATTTT.

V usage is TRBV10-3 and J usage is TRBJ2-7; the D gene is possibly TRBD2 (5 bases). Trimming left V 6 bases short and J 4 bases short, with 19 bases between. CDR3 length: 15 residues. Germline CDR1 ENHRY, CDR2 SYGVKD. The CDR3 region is CAIREEEGMRYEQYF. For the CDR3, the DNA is TGTGCCATCAGGGAGGAAGAGGGTATGCGGTACGAGCAGTACTTC.

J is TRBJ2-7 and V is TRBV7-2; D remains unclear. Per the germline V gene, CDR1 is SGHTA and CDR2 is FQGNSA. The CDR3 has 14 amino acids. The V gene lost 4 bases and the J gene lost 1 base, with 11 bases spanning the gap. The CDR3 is CASSSRTGSYEQYF. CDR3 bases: TGTGCCAGCAGCTCCAGAACCGGGTCCTACGAGCAGTACTTC.

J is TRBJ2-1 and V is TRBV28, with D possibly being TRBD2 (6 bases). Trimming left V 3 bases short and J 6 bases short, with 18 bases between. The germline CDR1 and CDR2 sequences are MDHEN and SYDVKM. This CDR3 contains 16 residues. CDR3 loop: CASSLRGLIPVNEQFF. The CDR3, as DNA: TGTGCCAGCAGTTTGAGGGGACTCATACCAGTCAATGAGCAGTTCTTC.

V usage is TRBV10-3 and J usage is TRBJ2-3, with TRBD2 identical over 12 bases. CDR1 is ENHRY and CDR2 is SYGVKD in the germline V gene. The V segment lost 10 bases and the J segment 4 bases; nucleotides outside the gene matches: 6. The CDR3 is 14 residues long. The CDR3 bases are TGTGCCACTCGACTAGCGGGGGCCGCAGATACGCAGTATTTT. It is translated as CATRLAGAADTQYF.